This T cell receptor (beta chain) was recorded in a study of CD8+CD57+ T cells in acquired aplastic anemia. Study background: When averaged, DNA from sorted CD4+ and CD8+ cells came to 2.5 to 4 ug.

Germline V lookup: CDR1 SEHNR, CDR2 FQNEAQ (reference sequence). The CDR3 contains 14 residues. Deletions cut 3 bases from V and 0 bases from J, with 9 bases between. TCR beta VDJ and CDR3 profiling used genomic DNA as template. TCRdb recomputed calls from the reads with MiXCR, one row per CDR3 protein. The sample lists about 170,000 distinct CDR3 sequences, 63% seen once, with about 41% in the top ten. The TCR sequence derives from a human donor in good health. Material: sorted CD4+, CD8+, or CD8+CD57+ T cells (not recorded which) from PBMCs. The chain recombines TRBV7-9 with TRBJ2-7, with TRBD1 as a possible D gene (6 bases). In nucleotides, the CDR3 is TGTGCCAGCAGCTTTGAACAGGGCTCCTACGAGCAGTACTTC. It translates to CASSFEQGSYEQYF.